Shown below are 10 T cell receptor beta chains from a single sample sequenced in a study of shared clonotypes between healthy human individuals. Naive-designated CD8 cells lacked CD45RO, were positively enriched for CCR7, and omitted terminally differentiated effector memory CD45RA+ cells. Some clones are missing from TCRdb's copy, which holds only in-frame ones; the method was immunoSEQ multiplex PCR. Here the sample spans 700,000 to 950,000 clones, 90% to 98% being singletons. Sequencing was done on a sample of naive CD8+ T cells sorted from blood. The receptors originated from a man aged 30 to 45 in good health.

This chain links TRBV9 with TRBJ2-1; D perhaps matches TRBD2 (5 bases). Germline CDR1 SGDLS, CDR2 YYNGEE. Trimming cost V 4 bases and J 9 bases, with 11 bases left between them. CDR3 size: 12 residues. The CDR3 region has the DNA TGTGCCAGCAGCTCCCGCCGGGGTGAGCAGTTCTTC. It encodes CASSSRRGEQFF.

This sequence joins TRBV6-5 and TRBJ2-7; 8 bases fit TRBD2. V lost 8 bases, J lost 0 bases, and 9 bases stayed unmatched. The CDR3 has 15 amino acids. Germline V CDR1 and CDR2: MNHEY, SVGAGI. The CDR3 sequence: CASRVYSGTSYEQYF. In DNA form, the CDR3 reads TGTGCCAGCCGGGTGTATAGCGGGACCTCCTACGAGCAGTACTTC.

J is TRBJ2-2 and V is TRBV4-1; possible D gene TRBD1, 6 bases. With 4 bases removed from V and 5 bases from J, the gap between germline ends came to 11 bases. The CDR3 is made up of 14 amino acids. Germline V CDR1 and CDR2: MGHRA, YSYEKL. Written as DNA, the CDR3 is TGCGCCAGCAGCCGATCAACAGGGACCGGGGAGCTGTTTTTT. Protein: CASSRSTGTGELFF.

The rearrangement uses TRBV6-6 and TRBJ1-2, with a weak D call TRBD1 (6 bases). The CDR3 totals 15 residues. Germline V gene lookup returns CDR1 MNHNY and CDR2 SVGAGI (reference sequence). Trimming pared 0 bases from V and 6 bases from J, leaving 14 bases between. CDR3 residues: CASSYSLQGDDGYTF. For the CDR3, the DNA is TGTGCCAGCAGTTACTCACTACAGGGAGATGATGGCTACACCTTC.

About this clone: The same CDR3 arises from other DNA sequences in this sample as well. The chain carries TRBV7-9 and TRBJ1-1; D gene ambiguous. Germline loops: CDR1 SEHNR, CDR2 FQNEAQ (reference sequence). The germline V and J ends were trimmed by 5 bases and 4 bases, with 8 bases remaining between them. The length of the CDR3 is 12 residues. The CDR3 DNA reads as TGTGCCAGCAGCCCCACTGGCACTGAAGCTTTCTTT. It specifies CASSPTGTEAFF.

The rearrangement links TRBV2 to TRBJ1-1; D is ambiguous. V was trimmed by 1 base and J by 12 bases, leaving 15 bases between them. Germline V gene data show CDR1 as SNHLY and CDR2 as FYNNEI. The CDR3 extends over 13 amino acids. CDR3 amino acids: CASSEEAVGWTFF. As DNA, the CDR3 is TGTGCCAGCAGTGAAGAGGCGGTGGGGTGGACTTTCTTT.

The rearrangement joins TRBV7-2 to TRBJ2-2; D is ambiguous. CDR1 SGHTA and CDR2 FQGNSA come from the germline V gene. The CDR3 contains 12 residues. V lost 5 bases, J lost 9 bases, and 10 bases lay in between. CDR3 region: CASSPRPRELFF. CDR3 bases: TGTGCCAGCAGCCCCCGGCCCCGGGAGCTGTTTTTT.

Here the CDR3 reads CSVVAGVELFF. CDR3 bases: TGCAGCGTTGTTGCGGGGGTGGAGCTGTTTTTT. The chain combines TRBV29-1 with TRBJ2-2, with 7 positions matching TRBD2. CDR1 and CDR2 from the germline V gene are SQVTM and ANQGSEA. This CDR3 has 11 amino acids. J lost 10 bases, V lost 4 bases, and 3 bases had no gene match.

The rearrangement uses TRBV27 and TRBJ2-1, with 9 bases aligning to TRBD1. The CDR3 runs to 15 residues. The V gene's germline CDR1 is MNHEY and CDR2 SMNVEV (reference sequence). Trimming at V came to 4 bases and at J to 5 bases, leaving 6 bases not matched to a gene. The CDR3 reads CASSSSGTGHNEQFF. The CDR3, as DNA: TGTGCCAGCAGTTCATCCGGGACAGGGCACAATGAGCAGTTCTTC.

This sequence joins TRBV4-1 and TRBJ2-7; TRBD1 matches 11 bases. This CDR3 is built from 15 residues. Germline assignment: CDR1 MGHRA and CDR2 YSYEKL. J gave up 6 bases and V 0 bases, and 4 bases lay outside the gene matches. The CDR3 is CASSQDGTGGGEQYF. The CDR3 coding sequence is TGCGCCAGCAGCCAAGATGGGACAGGGGGGGGCGAGCAGTACTTC.